This T cell receptor (beta chain) was sequenced in a study of blood T cell repertoires in COVID-19 (dated by TCRdb to 2018 to 2020). As for the study more broadly: Samples from collaborators originated in the United States, Italy and Spain and spanned both the acute and convalescent phases of COVID-19. The prospective study material was composed of cDNA or gDNA derived from T cells, B-cell-depleted T cells, or PBMCs. Subjects who had been exposed to COVID-19, were actively infected with it, or had recovered from it provided the deeply sampled blood TCRbeta repertoires that made up the dataset. The repertoires were made available in a free public database intended to serve as a resource for research on the immune response to SARS-CoV-2. The samples were drawn from two sources: the first 160 participants of the ongoing ImmuneRACE study, and 1,254 subjects contributed by 6 global collaborators. The sample metadata nearly always contained a de-identified subject ID, COVID-19 status, age in years and sex. HLA class I and class II types, where available, came from metadata supplied by the sample provider rather than from assay-based typing. The research as a whole found: How much clinical and demographic metadata was included differed by source and by participant, and the metadata was provided uncurated.

TCRbeta CDR3 regions were amplified from genomic DNA by means of the immunoSEQ Assay, a bias-controlled multiplex PCR. In the authors' own workflow: Nucleated cell counts per sample were estimated from amplification of reference gene primers within the assay. Sequence reads were collapsed and filtered to measure the absolute abundance of every unique TCRbeta CDR3 rearrangement. Productive Simpson clonality was computed per sample as the square root of Simpson's diversity index over productive rearrangements. TCRdb retrieved this table from immuneACCESS and kept in-frame rearrangements only. Not all clones are present; in checked studies, unresolved V genes account for under half, and no reason is known for the remainder. V and J calls and clone size come straight from that table; D and trimming were deduced from the DNA. Within this sample are 150,000 to 200,000 clones, with more than 65% of them counted one time only. The top ten constitute roughly 17% of the sample.

In the prospective study, participants were roughly 18 to 100 years old, resided in approximately 22 geographic areas of the United States, and were enrolled through a virtual design. In the prospective study, participants were assigned to cohorts based on the clinical history participants reported in a screening survey and a study questionnaire. Mobile phlebotomists in the prospective study collected whole blood, serum and a nasopharyngeal or oropharyngeal swab from every participant. Prospective study participants could optionally give additional blood draws and questionnaires over an approximately two-month period. Prospective study blood samples were shipped either frozen or at room temperature before DNA extraction. This clone was counted only a few times. No antigen is known for it. No per-base quality is available; no much larger clone lies one base away. V was cut back by 5 bases and J by 3 bases, leaving a gap of 16 bases between them. The CDR3, from cysteine to phenylalanine, totals 15 residues. The only DNA kept is the CDR3, 45 bases in frame from the first base. From a lookup of the germline V gene, CDR1 and CDR2 are SGHVS and FQNEAQ.

The sequence was collected from a woman aged 45-65 years with acute COVID-19. Sequencing used PBMCs or T cells enriched from blood (not recorded which). The rearranged segments are TRBV7-8 and TRBJ1-2; TRBD1 is perhaps the D gene, given 5 matching bases. The CDR3 region has the sequence CASSPLGREDYGYTF. The bases are TGTGCCAGCAGCCCACTGGGCAGGGAGGACTATGGCTACACCTTC.